This T cell receptor beta chain emerged from a study of blood T cells in healthy people across ages. Using a J-beta primer mix together with a sample-barcoded 5' primer, a second PCR was run for roughly 7 to 12 cycles. Every cDNA molecule carried a tag from a template-switch adaptor bearing 12 random nucleotides. Every sample produced at least 2.5 million CDR3-containing paired-end reads. One entry per CDR3 protein results from TCRdb running MiXCR on the 5' RACE reads. This sample yields roughly 1.4 million distinct CDR3 sequences, of which almost 60% are seen a single time; over 6.5% belongs to the top ten. The CDR3 sequence is 17 residues long. The trim removed 5 bases at V and 1 base at J, leaving 13 bases unmatched. CDR1 PRHDT and CDR2 FYEKMQ come from the germline V gene (reference sequence).

The sequenced sample consisted of blood. The chain has TRBV13 and TRBJ1-2; 7 nucleotides align to TRBD1. The sequence came from a man younger than 35 in good health. The CDR3 DNA reads TGTGCCAGCAGCATCCGACAGGGCGCGGCCTTTAACTATGGCTACACCTTC. It is translated as CASSIRQGAAFNYGYTF.